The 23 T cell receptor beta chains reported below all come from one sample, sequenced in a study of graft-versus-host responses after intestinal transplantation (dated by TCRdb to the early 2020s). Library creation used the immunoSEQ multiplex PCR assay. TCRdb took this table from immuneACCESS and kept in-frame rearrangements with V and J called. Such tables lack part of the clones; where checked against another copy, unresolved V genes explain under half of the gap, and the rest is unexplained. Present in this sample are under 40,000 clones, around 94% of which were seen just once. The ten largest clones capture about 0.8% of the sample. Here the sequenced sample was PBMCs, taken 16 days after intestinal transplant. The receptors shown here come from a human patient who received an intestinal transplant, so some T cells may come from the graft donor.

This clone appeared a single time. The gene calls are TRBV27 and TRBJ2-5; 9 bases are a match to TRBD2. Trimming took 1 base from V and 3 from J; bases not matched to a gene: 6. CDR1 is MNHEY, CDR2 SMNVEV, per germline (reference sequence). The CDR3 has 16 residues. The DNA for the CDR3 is TGTGCCAGCAGTTTATTGACTAGCGGAAACAAAGAGACCCAGTACTTC. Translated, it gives CASSLLTSGNKETQYF.

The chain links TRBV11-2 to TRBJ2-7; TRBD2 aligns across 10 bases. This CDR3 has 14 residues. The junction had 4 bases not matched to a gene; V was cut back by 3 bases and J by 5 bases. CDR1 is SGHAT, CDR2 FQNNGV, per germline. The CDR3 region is CASSFSGRIHEQYF. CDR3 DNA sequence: TGTGCCAGCAGCTTTAGCGGGAGGATCCACGAGCAGTACTTC.

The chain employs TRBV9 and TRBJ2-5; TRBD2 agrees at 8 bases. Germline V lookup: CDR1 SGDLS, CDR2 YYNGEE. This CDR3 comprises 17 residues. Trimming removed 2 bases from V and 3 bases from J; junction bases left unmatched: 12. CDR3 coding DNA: TGTGCCAGCAGCGTTAGTGACCGGGGGGGGTCAAAAGAGACCCAGTACTTC. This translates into CASSVSDRGGSKETQYF. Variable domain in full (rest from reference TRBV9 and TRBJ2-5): DSGVTQTPKHLITATGQRVTLRCSPRSGDLSVYWYQQSLDQGLQFLIQYYNGEERAKGNILERFSAQQFPDLHSELNLSSLELGDSALYFCASSVSDRGGSKETQYFGPGTRLLVL.

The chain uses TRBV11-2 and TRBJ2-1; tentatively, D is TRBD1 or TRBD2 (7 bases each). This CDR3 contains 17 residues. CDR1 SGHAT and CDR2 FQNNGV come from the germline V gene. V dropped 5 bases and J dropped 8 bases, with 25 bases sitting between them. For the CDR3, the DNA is TGTGCCAGCAGCACCCAGACAGGGAGGGTTGTTGTGTATGAGCAGTTCTTC. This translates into CASSTQTGRVVVYEQFF.

The CDR3 DNA follows: TGTGCCAGCAGTTACGACGACCGTCAGCCCCAGCATTTT. Residues: CASSYDDRQPQHF. The rearrangement uses TRBV6-5 and TRBJ1-5; D gene unclear. The germline V gene encodes CDR1 MNHEY and CDR2 SVGAGI. The CDR3 spans 13 residues. Trimming stripped 2 bases from V and 6 bases from J, with 8 bases between.

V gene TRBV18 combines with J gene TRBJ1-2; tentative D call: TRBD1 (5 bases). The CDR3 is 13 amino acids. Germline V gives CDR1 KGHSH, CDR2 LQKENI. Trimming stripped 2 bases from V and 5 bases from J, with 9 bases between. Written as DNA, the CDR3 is TGTGCCAGCTCACCAGAGACAGCTTATGGCTACACCTTC. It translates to CASSPETAYGYTF.

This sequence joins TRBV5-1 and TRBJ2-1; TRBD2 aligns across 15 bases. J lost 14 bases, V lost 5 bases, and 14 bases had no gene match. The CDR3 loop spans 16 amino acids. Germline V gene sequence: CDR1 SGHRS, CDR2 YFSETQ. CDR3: CASRTIGTSGRKVEFF. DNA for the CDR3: TGCGCCAGCAGGACCATTGGGACTAGCGGGAGGAAAGTAGAGTTCTTC.

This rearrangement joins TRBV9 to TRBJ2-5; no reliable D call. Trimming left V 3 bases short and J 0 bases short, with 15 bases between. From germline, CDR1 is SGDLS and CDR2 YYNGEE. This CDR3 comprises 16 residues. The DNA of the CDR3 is TGTGCCAGCAGCGAAACGGGCCTAGGGTACCAAGAGACCCAGTACTTC. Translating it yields CASSETGLGYQETQYF. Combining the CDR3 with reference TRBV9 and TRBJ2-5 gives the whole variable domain DSGVTQTPKHLITATGQRVTLRCSPRSGDLSVYWYQQSLDQGLQFLIQYYNGEERAKGNILERFSAQQFPDLHSELNLSSLELGDSALYFCASSETGLGYQETQYFGPGTRLLVL.

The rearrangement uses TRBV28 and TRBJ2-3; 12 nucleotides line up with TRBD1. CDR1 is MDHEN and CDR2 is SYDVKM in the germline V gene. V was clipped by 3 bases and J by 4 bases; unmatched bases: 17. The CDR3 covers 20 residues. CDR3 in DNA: TGTGCCAGCAGTTTGGCTGGCTTCCGGTCGGGACAGGGGGCTTCAGATACGCAGTATTTT. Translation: CASSLAGFRSGQGASDTQYF.

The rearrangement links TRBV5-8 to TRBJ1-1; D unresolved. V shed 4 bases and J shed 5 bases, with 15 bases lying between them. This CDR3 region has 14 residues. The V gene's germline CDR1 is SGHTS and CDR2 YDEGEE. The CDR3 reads CASSTREMWTEAFF. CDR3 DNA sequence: TGTGCCAGCAGCACGAGGGAAATGTGGACTGAAGCTTTCTTT.

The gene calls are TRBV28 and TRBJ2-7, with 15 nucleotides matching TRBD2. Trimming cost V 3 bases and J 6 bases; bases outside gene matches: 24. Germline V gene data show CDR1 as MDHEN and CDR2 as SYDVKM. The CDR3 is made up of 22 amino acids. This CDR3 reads CASSFGFPILEGLAGGPGEQYF. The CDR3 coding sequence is TGTGCCAGCAGTTTCGGGTTCCCCATCTTAGAAGGACTAGCGGGAGGGCCGGGCGAGCAGTACTTC.

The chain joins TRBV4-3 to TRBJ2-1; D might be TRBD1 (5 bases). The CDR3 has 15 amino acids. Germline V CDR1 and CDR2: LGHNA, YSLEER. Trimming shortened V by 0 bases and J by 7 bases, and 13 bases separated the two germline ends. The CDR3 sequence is CASSQEGRGWNEQFF. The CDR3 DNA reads TGCGCCAGCAGCCAAGAAGGTAGGGGTTGGAATGAGCAGTTCTTC.

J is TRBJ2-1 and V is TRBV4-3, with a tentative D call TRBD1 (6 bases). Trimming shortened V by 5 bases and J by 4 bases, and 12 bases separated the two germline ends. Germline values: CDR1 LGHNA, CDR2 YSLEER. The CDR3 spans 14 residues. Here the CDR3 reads CASSSSRGYNEQFF. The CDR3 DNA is TGCGCCAGCAGCTCTTCTAGGGGGTACAATGAGCAGTTCTTC.

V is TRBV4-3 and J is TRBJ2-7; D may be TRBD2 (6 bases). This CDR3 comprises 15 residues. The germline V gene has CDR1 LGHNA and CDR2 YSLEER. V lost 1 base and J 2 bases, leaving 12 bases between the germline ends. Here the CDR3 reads CASSQVLAGTYEQYF. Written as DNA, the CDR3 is TGCGCCAGCAGCCAAGTCCTGGCGGGAACCTACGAGCAGTACTTC.

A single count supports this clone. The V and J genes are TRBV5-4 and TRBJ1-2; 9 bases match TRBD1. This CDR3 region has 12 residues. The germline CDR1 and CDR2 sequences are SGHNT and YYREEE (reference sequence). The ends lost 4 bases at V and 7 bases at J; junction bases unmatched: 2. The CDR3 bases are TGTGCCAGCAGCCTGGACAGGGGTGGCTACACCTTC. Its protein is CASSLDRGGYTF. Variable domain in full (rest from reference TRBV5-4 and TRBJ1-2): ETGVTQSPTHLIKTRGQQVTLRCSSQSGHNTVSWYQQALGQGPQFIFQYYREEENGRGNFPPRFSGLQFPNYSSELNVNALELDDSALYLCASSLDRGGYTFGSGTRLTVV.

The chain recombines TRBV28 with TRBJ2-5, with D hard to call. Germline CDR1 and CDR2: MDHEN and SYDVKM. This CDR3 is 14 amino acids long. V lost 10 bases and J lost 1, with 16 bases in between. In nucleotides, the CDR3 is TGTGCCACCCCTTCCCCGGGTCTCCAAGAGACCCAGTACTTC. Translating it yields CATPSPGLQETQYF.

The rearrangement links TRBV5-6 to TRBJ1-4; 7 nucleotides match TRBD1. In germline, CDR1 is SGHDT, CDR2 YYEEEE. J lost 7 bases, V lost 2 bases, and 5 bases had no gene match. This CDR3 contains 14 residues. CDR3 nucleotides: TGTGCCAGCAGCTTCACAGGGGAGGGTGAAAAACTGTTTTTT. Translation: CASSFTGEGEKLFF.

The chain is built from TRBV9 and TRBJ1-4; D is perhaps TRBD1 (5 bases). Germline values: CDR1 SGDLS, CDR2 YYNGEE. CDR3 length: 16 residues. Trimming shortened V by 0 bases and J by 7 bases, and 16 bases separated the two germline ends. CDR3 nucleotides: TGTGCCAGCAGCGTAGGAGGAGCGTGGGGGACTGAAAAACTGTTTTTT. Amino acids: CASSVGGAWGTEKLFF. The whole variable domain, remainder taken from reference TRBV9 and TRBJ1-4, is DSGVTQTPKHLITATGQRVTLRCSPRSGDLSVYWYQQSLDQGLQFLIQYYNGEERAKGNILERFSAQQFPDLHSELNLSSLELGDSALYFCASSVGGAWGTEKLFFGSGTQLSVL.

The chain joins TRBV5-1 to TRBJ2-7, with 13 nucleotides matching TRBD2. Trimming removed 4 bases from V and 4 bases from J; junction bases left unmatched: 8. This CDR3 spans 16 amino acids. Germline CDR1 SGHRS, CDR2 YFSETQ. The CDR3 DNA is TGCGCCAGCAGCCTTGGACTAGCGGGAGCTTGGTACGAGCAGTACTTC. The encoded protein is CASSLGLAGAWYEQYF.

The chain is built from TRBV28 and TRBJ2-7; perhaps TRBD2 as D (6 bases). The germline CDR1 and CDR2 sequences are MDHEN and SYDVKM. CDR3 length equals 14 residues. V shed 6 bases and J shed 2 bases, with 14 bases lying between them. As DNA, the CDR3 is TGTGCCAGCAGCCCCGGAGGGGATCCCTACGAGCAGTACTTC. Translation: CASSPGGDPYEQYF.

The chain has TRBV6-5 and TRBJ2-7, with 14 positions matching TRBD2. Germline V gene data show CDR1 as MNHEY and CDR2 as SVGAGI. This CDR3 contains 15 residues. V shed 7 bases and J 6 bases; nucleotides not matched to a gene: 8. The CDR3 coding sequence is TGTGCCAGCAATCGACTAGCGGGAGGGCCAAGCGAGCAGTACTTC. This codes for CASNRLAGGPSEQYF.

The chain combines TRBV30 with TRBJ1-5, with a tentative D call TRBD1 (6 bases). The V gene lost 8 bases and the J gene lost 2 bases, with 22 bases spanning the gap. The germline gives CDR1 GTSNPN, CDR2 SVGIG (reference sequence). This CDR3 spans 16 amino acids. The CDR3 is CAPGAVKDNGNQPQHF. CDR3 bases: TGTGCCCCAGGGGCAGTCAAGGATAATGGCAATCAGCCCCAGCATTTT.

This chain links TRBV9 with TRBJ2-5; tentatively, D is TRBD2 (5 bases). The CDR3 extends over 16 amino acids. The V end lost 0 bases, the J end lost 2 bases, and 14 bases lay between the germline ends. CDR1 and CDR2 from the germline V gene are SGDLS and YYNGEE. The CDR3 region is CASSVGGGYRQETQYF. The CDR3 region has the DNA TGTGCCAGCAGCGTAGGTGGCGGGTACCGTCAAGAGACCCAGTACTTC.